A single T cell receptor beta chain is shown here with its context. This clonotype was detected only a few times. Which antigen it targets is not known. No base qualities exist here, and no much larger clone lies one base off it. From a lookup of the germline V gene, CDR1 and CDR2 are SGHTA and FQGNSA. Counted from cysteine to phenylalanine, this CDR3 has 16 amino acids. Only the CDR3 part of the read is kept: 48 bases, read in frame from the first base. The junction shows trimming of 1 base on V and 1 base on J, and the gene matches do not reach 5 bases of it. This sample was included in a study of CD8 T cells in ankylosing spondylitis (dated by TCRdb to about 2017). Background on the whole study: T cell receptor beta repertoires were profiled in healthy donors and ankylosing spondylitis patients so that disease-linked TCR variants could be found. In total, the full study cohort was made up of some 100 healthy donors and 20 to 25 ankylosing spondylitis patients. Peripheral blood was sampled, and synovial fluid was also collected from ankylosing spondylitis patients. Paper-wide results and their limitations: In peripheral blood, the disease-linked clones were found at relatively low frequencies and had a CD8+ phenotype. Some motif variants were previously reported in synovial fluid and blood of reactive arthritis patients, suggesting common disease-initiation mechanisms. A TCR beta motif made up of 7 to 9 highly homologous amino acid variants appeared to be characteristic of blood from ankylosing spondylitis patients. The disease-linked clones were reported to be significantly enriched in matched synovial fluid samples from ankylosing spondylitis patients.

The listed sequencing device is Illumina HiSeq 2500. TCR beta libraries were prepared by quantitative 5'-RACE with molecular barcodes. As for the authors' bioinformatics: Disease-linked TCR variants were identified with a new computational method built on a probabilistic model of VDJ rearrangement. TCRdb trimmed the raw reads at Q25, called clones with MiXCR and kept productive beta chains. Rows merge per CDR3 protein into single entries with the most common DNA and genes. Clone size and V and J calls follow TCRdb, not the original study. The sample contains about 360,000 distinct CDR3 sequences, roughly 14% of them found a single time. Approximately 0.99% of the sample is taken by the ten largest.

The sequence came from a male donor with ankylosing spondylitis or in good health (not recorded which). The sequenced sample was blood, either unsorted or a sorted T cell fraction (not recorded which). Rearrangement joined TRBV7-2 to TRBJ2-7, with TRBD1 matching 9 junction bases. The nucleotide sequence reads as follows: TGTGCCAGCAGCTTAGTCGCCGGACAGGGGTCCTACGAGCAGTACTTC. It specifies CASSLVAGQGSYEQYF.